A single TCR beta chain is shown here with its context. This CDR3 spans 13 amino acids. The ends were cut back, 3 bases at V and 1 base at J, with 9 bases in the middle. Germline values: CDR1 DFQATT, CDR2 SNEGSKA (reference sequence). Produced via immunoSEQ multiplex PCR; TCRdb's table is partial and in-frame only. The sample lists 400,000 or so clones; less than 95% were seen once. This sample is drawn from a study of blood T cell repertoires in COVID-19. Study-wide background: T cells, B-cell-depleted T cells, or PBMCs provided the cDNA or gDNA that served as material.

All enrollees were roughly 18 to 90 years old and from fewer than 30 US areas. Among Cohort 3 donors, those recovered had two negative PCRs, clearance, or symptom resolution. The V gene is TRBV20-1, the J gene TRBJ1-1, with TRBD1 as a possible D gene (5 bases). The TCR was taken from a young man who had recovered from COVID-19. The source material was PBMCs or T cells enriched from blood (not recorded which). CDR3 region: CSASLGPNTEAFF. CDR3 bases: TGCAGTGCTAGTCTGGGGCCGAACACTGAAGCTTTCTTT.